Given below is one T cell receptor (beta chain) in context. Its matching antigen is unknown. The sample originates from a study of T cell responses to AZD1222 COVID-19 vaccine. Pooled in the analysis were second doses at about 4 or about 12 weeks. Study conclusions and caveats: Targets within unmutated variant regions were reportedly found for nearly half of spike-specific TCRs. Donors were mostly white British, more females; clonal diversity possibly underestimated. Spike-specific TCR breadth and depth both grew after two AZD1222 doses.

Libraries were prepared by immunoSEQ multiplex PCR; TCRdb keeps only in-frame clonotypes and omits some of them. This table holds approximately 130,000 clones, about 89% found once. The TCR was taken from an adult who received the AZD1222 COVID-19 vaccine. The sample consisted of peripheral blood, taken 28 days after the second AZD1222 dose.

CDR3 region: CASSELGRNYGYTF. CDR3 sequence (DNA): TGTGCCAGCAGTGAACTAGGACGGAACTATGGCTACACCTTC. The rearrangement links TRBV6-1 to TRBJ1-2, with D uncertain. V gave up 2 bases and J gave up 2 bases, with 9 bases separating them. The CDR3 has 14 amino acids. Germline V gene sequence: CDR1 MNHNS, CDR2 SASEGT.